These T cell receptor beta chains were read from a single sample in a study of cytomegalovirus exposure and HLA in healthy donors. Profiling relied on immunoSEQ multiplex PCR, and the TCRdb table lists in-frame clones only, not all of them. Of roughly 120,000 clones listed, roughly 88% are singletons. The sample was PBMCs. Receptors originate from a woman in her 30s in good health and CMV-seropositive. CDR3s include the opening cysteine and the closing phenylalanine or tryptophan. The order of the fields is D gene, CDR3 length, clone size, V gene, J gene, CDR3 protein, CDR3 DNA. The D gene is left open where the match is weak. Where a row states a size, it is once, few, many or the class of an expanded clone; other rows omit it.

.	14	.	TRBV2	TRBJ1-1	CASSDAGANTEAFF	TGTGCCAGCAGTGATGCGGGGGCGAACACTGAAGCTTTCTTT
.	14	once	TRBV5-1	TRBJ1-1	CASSLYRANTEAFF	TGCGCCAGCAGCTTGTACAGGGCGAACACTGAAGCTTTCTTT
TRBD2	18	.	TRBV2	TRBJ2-6	CASSYMGSGGSGANVLTF	TGTGCCAGCAGTTACATGGGTAGCGGGGGATCTGGGGCCAACGTCCTGACTTTC
TRBD1	13	.	TRBV10-3	TRBJ2-7	CAIRRDRDYEQYF	TGTGCCATCAGAAGGGACAGGGACTACGAGCAGTACTTC
.	12	.	TRBV7-9	TRBJ1-5	CASSLRGQPQHF	TGTGCCAGCAGCTTAAGGGGACAGCCCCAGCATTTT
.	12	.	TRBV29-1	TRBJ1-2	CSVDQAPYGYTF	TGCAGCGTTGATCAGGCACCCTATGGCTACACCTTC
TRBD1	18	once	TRBV14	TRBJ2-4	CASSPQDWTGRAKNIQYF	TGTGCCAGCAGCCCTCAAGATTGGACAGGGCGAGCCAAAAACATTCAGTACTTC
TRBD1	13	.	TRBV6-6	TRBJ2-1	CASSSTGENEQFF	TGTGCCAGCAGTTCCACAGGGGAGAATGAGCAGTTCTTC
.	16	.	TRBV15	TRBJ1-3	CATSRGQDISGNTIYF	TGTGCCACCAGCAGAGGACAGGACATCTCTGGAAACACCATATATTTT
TRBD1	14	.	TRBV5-6	TRBJ2-5	CASRGTGGVETQYF	TGTGCCAGCAGAGGGACAGGAGGTGTAGAGACCCAGTACTTC
.	15	few	TRBV1	TRBJ2-1	CTSSAGTSSYNEQFF	TGCACCAGCAGCGCCGGGACTAGCTCCTACAATGAGCAGTTCTTC
TRBD1	13	.	TRBV7-3	TRBJ2-7	CASSSTGGYEQYF	TGTGCCAGCAGCTCGACAGGGGGCTACGAGCAGTACTTC
TRBD1	12	.	TRBV19	TRBJ1-3	CASTGAGNTIYF	TGTGCCAGCACAGGGGCTGGAAACACCATATATTTT
TRBD2	18	once	TRBV29-1	TRBJ2-2	CSVLQGPGRFRNTGELFF	TGCAGCGTCTTACAAGGGCCCGGGAGGTTTCGAAACACCGGGGAGCTGTTTTTT
TRBD2	15	once	TRBV6-1	TRBJ2-3	CASSGGEGSTDTQYF	TGTGCCAGCAGTGGGGGGGAGGGTAGCACAGATACGCAGTATTTT
TRBD1	14	.	TRBV5-1	TRBJ1-1	CASSLQTGETEAFF	TGCGCCAGCAGCTTACAGACAGGGGAAACTGAAGCTTTCTTT
.	15	once	TRBV2	TRBJ2-1	CASRPGSSSYNEQFF	TGTGCCAGCAGACCGGGATCGAGCTCCTACAATGAGCAGTTCTTC
TRBD2	16	.	TRBV9	TRBJ2-5	CASSASSGSYQETQYF	TGTGCCAGCAGCGCCTCTAGCGGGTCTTACCAAGAGACCCAGTACTTC
TRBD1	14	.	TRBV2	TRBJ2-7	CASRVGQGSYEQYF	TGTGCCAGCAGAGTGGGACAGGGGTCCTACGAGCAGTACTTC
TRBD1	14	.	TRBV30	TRBJ1-1	CAWRSYRGPTEAFF	TGTGCCTGGAGATCCTACAGGGGGCCAACTGAAGCTTTCTTT
TRBD1	14	.	TRBV6-1	TRBJ2-7	CASPGTGKTYEQYF	TGTGCCAGCCCCGGGACAGGGAAAACCTACGAGCAGTACTTC
.	13	.	TRBV15	TRBJ2-5	CATSRQVPETQYF	TGTGCCACCAGCAGACAGGTCCCGGAGACCCAGTACTTC
TRBD1	15	.	TRBV28	TRBJ2-2	CASRWGQGAAGELFF	TGTGCCAGCAGGTGGGGACAGGGGGCTGCCGGGGAGCTGTTTTTT
TRBD2	15	.	TRBV5-1	TRBJ2-3	CASSYGLAPVDTQYF	TGCGCCAGCAGCTACGGACTAGCGCCTGTAGATACGCAGTATTTT
TRBD1	14	.	TRBV2	TRBJ2-5	CASSSPYRGETQYF	TGTGCCAGCAGTTCCCCCTACAGGGGAGAGACCCAGTACTTC
TRBD1	15	.	TRBV5-1	TRBJ2-7	CASRSGTGVFGEQYF	TGCGCCAGCAGGTCCGGGACAGGGGTATTCGGCGAGCAGTACTTC
TRBD1	15	.	TRBV19	TRBJ1-1	CASSMTRGLDTEAFF	TGTGCCAGTAGTATGACCAGGGGGCTAGACACTGAAGCTTTCTTT
.	13	.	TRBV2	TRBJ1-5	CASTFQINQPQHF	TGTGCCAGCACATTCCAAATCAATCAGCCCCAGCATTTT
.	15	.	TRBV9	TRBJ2-7	CASSPGLGSSYEQYF	TGTGCCAGCAGCCCGGGACTCGGGTCCTCCTACGAGCAGTACTTC
TRBD2	15	.	TRBV6-4	TRBJ2-3	CASSDAGLVTDTQYF	TGTGCCAGCAGTGACGCGGGACTAGTAACAGATACGCAGTATTTT
.	13	.	TRBV25-1	TRBJ2-1	CASSEQGPNEQFF	TGTGCCAGCAGTGAACAGGGTCCCAATGAGCAGTTCTTC
TRBD1	15	.	TRBV9	TRBJ2-1	CASTPGQGASNEQFF	TGTGCCAGCACTCCCGGACAGGGGGCTAGCAATGAGCAGTTCTTC
.	17	once	TRBV30	TRBJ2-2	CAWSNSPGQWNTGELFF	TGTGCCTGGAGTAACTCCCCCGGACAGTGGAACACCGGGGAGCTGTTTTTT